These 18 T cell receptor beta chains were all obtained from the same sample, sequenced in a study of control samples from healthy donors and cancer patients. The data were produced by immunoSEQ multiplex PCR, yet TCRdb's version contains in-frame clones alone and is incomplete. The sample holds under 200,000 clones, 96% seen once. Material: blood. These receptors were obtained from a woman in her 30s in good health.

The chain carries TRBV5-1 and TRBJ2-7; 10 positions match TRBD1. CDR3 length: 14 amino acids. Germline loops: CDR1 SGHRS, CDR2 YFSETQ. With 2 bases clipped from V and 5 bases from J, the junction kept 4 bases outside the gene matches. For the CDR3, the DNA is TGCGCCAGCAGCTTAGGGACAGGGGTCCACGAGCAGTACTTC. Protein product: CASSLGTGVHEQYF.

The chain uses TRBV6-2 or TRBV6-3 and TRBJ1-4; D remains unclear. Deletions cut 2 bases from V and 10 bases from J, with 8 bases between. Per germline, CDR1 MNHEY and CDR2 SVGEGT. The CDR3 loop spans 12 amino acids. The DNA for the CDR3 is TGTGCCAGCAGTTACCGGACGGGAAAACTGTTTTTT. Encoded protein: CASSYRTGKLFF.

The rearrangement links TRBV7-9 to TRBJ1-1; 9 bases are shared with TRBD1. J was trimmed by 11 bases and V by 5 bases; bases with no gene match: 9. The V gene's germline CDR1 is SEHNR and CDR2 FQNEAQ (reference sequence). The CDR3 has 13 residues. The CDR3 sequence is CASSHTGGAGAFF. The CDR3 DNA is TGTGCCAGCAGCCACACAGGGGGCGCGGGGGCTTTCTTT. The whole variable domain, remainder taken from reference TRBV7-9 and TRBJ1-1, is DTGVSQNPRHKITKRGQNVTFRCDPISEHNRLYWYRQTLGQGPEFLTYFQNEAQLEKSRLLSDRFSAERPKGSFSTLEIQRTEQGDSAMYLCASSHTGGAGAFFGQGTRLTVV.

The V call is TRBV28, the J call TRBJ2-3; D possibly corresponds to TRBD1 (8 bases). Trimming took off 2 bases at V and 2 bases at J, with 23 bases between the two ends. Germline loops: CDR1 MDHEN, CDR2 SYDVKM. CDR3 length: 19 residues. Here the CDR3 reads CASSLRDRSSGNPTDTQYF. The CDR3, as DNA: TGTGCCAGCAGTTTACGGGACAGGTCAAGCGGGAACCCCACAGATACGCAGTATTTT.

The chain couples TRBV29-1 to TRBJ2-2; maybe TRBD2 (6 bases). Germline V gives CDR1 SQVTM, CDR2 ANQGSEA. The CDR3 is made up of 12 amino acids. CDR3 in amino acids: CSSGEVTGELFF. The CDR3, as DNA: TGCAGTTCGGGGGAAGTGACCGGGGAGCTGTTTTTT.

The gene calls are TRBV9 and TRBJ2-2; D call uncertain. The CDR3 extends over 14 amino acids. Germline lookup yields CDR1 SGDLS and CDR2 YYNGEE. V gave up 1 base and J gave up 4 bases, with 8 bases separating them. CDR3 amino acids: CASSVNAATGELFF. Written as DNA, the CDR3 is TGTGCCAGCAGCGTAAATGCGGCCACCGGGGAGCTGTTTTTT.

This clone was seen just once. The rearrangement uses TRBV7-9 and TRBJ2-1; 7 bases align to TRBD1. This CDR3 has 17 amino acids. Germline lookup yields CDR1 SEHNR and CDR2 FQNEAQ (reference sequence). Trimming at V came to 2 bases and at J to 9 bases, leaving 16 bases not matched to a gene. CDR3 sequence: CASSLYTGGRGFGEQFF. The DNA for the CDR3 is TGTGCCAGCAGCTTATACACAGGAGGCAGGGGGTTCGGTGAGCAGTTCTTC. Full variable domain (missing parts from reference TRBV7-9 and TRBJ2-1): DTGVSQNPRHKITKRGQNVTFRCDPISEHNRLYWYRQTLGQGPEFLTYFQNEAQLEKSRLLSDRFSAERPKGSFSTLEIQRTEQGDSAMYLCASSLYTGGRGFGEQFFGPGTRLTVL.

The DNA of the CDR3 is TGTGCCAGCAGCTTCGGGACAGCGCCGGTAGGGGACCAAGAGACCCAGTACTTC. Protein product: CASSFGTAPVGDQETQYF. The chain combines TRBV11-2 with TRBJ2-5; 7 nucleotides match TRBD1. Trimming took 3 bases from V and 0 from J; bases not matched to a gene: 13. The CDR3 is made up of 18 amino acids. Germline CDR1 SGHAT, CDR2 FQNNGV. The full variable domain, completed using reference TRBV11-2 and TRBJ2-5, is EAGVAQSPRYKIIEKRQSVAFWCNPISGHATLYWYQQILGQGPKLLIQFQNNGVVDDSQLPKDRFSAERLKGVDSTLKIQPAKLEDSAVYLCASSFGTAPVGDQETQYFGPGTRLLVL.

J is TRBJ2-5 and V is TRBV10-1; D gene ambiguous. In germline, CDR1 is WNHNN, CDR2 SYGVQD (reference sequence). This CDR3 comprises 14 residues. V dropped 8 bases and J dropped 6 bases, with 19 bases sitting between them. CDR3 sequence reads: CASVRQRGRKTQYF. CDR3 DNA sequence: TGCGCCAGCGTCAGGCAGCGAGGTCGGAAGACCCAGTACTTC.

The chain has TRBV30 and TRBJ2-7; 11 bases align to TRBD2. The CDR3 consists of 16 residues. The junction had 7 bases not matched to a gene; V was cut back by 2 bases and J by 1 base. CDR1 GTSNPN and CDR2 SVGIG come from the germline V gene (reference sequence). The CDR3 coding sequence is TGTGCCTGGAGTCGGTTAGCGGGGGGGGAGTCCTACGAGCAGTACTTC. Protein product: CAWSRLAGGESYEQYF.

The rearrangement uses TRBV11-2 and TRBJ2-5, with D unclear. V was trimmed by 5 bases and J by 6 bases, leaving 7 bases between them. CDR3 size: 11 residues. Germline V lookup: CDR1 SGHAT, CDR2 FQNNGV. CDR3 amino acids: CASSISQTQYF. CDR3 nucleotides: TGTGCCAGCAGCATCAGCCAGACCCAGTACTTC.

V and J are TRBV27 and TRBJ2-7, with 10 nucleotides matching TRBD2. The CDR3 runs 16 residues. Germline CDR1 is MNHEY and CDR2 is SMNVEV (reference sequence). V lost 1 base, J lost 4 bases, and 7 bases stayed unmatched. The CDR3 DNA reads TGTGCCAGCAGTTTATATCGTCTAGCGGGGGTATACGAGCAGTACTTC. It is translated as CASSLYRLAGVYEQYF.

V gene TRBV9 combines with J gene TRBJ2-6; weak D call: TRBD1 (6 bases). The CDR3 extends over 16 amino acids. CDR1 is SGDLS, CDR2 YYNGEE, per germline. V was cut by 3 bases and J by 0 bases, with 10 bases left in between. CDR3 DNA: TGTGCCAGCAGCGGTGGACAGTTCTCTGGGGCCAACGTCCTGACTTTC. This codes for CASSGGQFSGANVLTF.

The table lists this clone with a count of one. J is TRBJ1-5 and V is TRBV19; D gene uncertain. Germline V CDR1 and CDR2: LNHDA, SQIVND (reference sequence). CDR3 length equals 12 residues. Trimming cost V 7 bases and J 3 bases, with 7 bases left between them. Here the CDR3 reads CASNRDNQPQHF. The CDR3 DNA reads TGTGCCAGTAACCGCGACAATCAGCCCCAGCATTTT.

The rearrangement joins TRBV18 to TRBJ1-2; a weak D match, TRBD1 (6 bases). Germline CDR1 and CDR2: KGHSH and LQKENI. The CDR3 contains 13 residues. Trimming took off 3 bases at V and 4 bases at J, with 9 bases between the two ends. The CDR3 DNA reads TGTGCCAGCTCACCGGAGGACAGCTATGGCTACACCTTC. Amino acid sequence: CASSPEDSYGYTF.

The J gene is TRBJ1-2, the V gene TRBV27; 9 nucleotides line up with TRBD1. The CDR3 is 15 amino acids. The trim removed 4 bases at V and 3 bases at J, leaving 6 bases unmatched. The germline V gene has CDR1 MNHEY and CDR2 SMNVEV (reference sequence). The chain's CDR3 is CASSSPGQGYYGYTF. CDR3 DNA: TGTGCCAGCAGTTCCCCGGGACAGGGATACTATGGCTACACCTTC.

Remarks on this clone: Germline and junction disagree at one end, which may indicate a read error. The chain is built from TRBV14 and TRBJ2-7, with 12 bases lining up with TRBD2. Germline V gives CDR1 SGHDN, CDR2 FVKESK. The CDR3 covers 18 residues. For the CDR3, the DNA is TGTGCCAGCAGCCAGGGGCTAGCGGGAGGGCCGTTCTCCAACGAGCAGTACTTC. Residues: CASSQGLAGGPFSNEQYF.

The V and J genes are TRBV4-1 and TRBJ1-1; no clear D. V was clipped by 1 base and J by 3 bases, with 12 bases between them. Germline V lookup: CDR1 MGHRA, CDR2 YSYEKL. The CDR3 runs to 15 residues. The CDR3 sequence: CASSQVSPRDTEAFF. As DNA, the CDR3 is TGCGCCAGCAGCCAAGTGTCCCCCCGTGACACTGAAGCTTTCTTT.